Within the sample, the clone carrying this TCR beta chain is medium-sized (0.01 to 0.1%). No patient received treatment before thyroid surgery. The sample originates from a study of metastatic and nonmetastatic thyroid tumors. Via MiXCR, TCRdb re-called the PCR reads. The table has about 12,000 clones, approximately 35% seen once; the top ten hold 10% to 12%. The ends were cut back, 4 bases at V and 8 bases at J, with 8 bases in the middle. Germline V gene data show CDR1 as MNHNS and CDR2 as SASEGT. The CDR3 totals 11 residues. The TCR was taken from a female donor with papillary thyroid cancer or a benign thyroid nodule (not recorded which). Some clones in this sample may be carry-over from other donors' samples. The chain is built from TRBV6-1 and TRBJ1-2, with D hard to call. Sequencing used tumor tissue. The DNA of the CDR3 is TGTGCCAGCAGTGGCGGGATCGGCTACACCTTC. Translating it yields CASSGGIGYTF.